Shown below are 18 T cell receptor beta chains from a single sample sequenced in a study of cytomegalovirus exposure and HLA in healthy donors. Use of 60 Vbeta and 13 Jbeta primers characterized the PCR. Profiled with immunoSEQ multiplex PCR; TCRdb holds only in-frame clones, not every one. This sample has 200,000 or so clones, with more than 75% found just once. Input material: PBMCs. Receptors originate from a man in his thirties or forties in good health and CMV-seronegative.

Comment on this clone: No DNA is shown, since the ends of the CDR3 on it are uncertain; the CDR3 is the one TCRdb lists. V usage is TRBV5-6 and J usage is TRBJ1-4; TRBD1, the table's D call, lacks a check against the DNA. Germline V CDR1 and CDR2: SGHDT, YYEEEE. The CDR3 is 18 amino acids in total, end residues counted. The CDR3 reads CASSFGPGDITGNEKLFF.

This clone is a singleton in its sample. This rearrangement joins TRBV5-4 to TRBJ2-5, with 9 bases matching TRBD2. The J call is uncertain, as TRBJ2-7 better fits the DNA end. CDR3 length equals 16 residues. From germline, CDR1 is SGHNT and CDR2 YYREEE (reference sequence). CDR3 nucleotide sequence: TGTGCCAGCAGCTCCGTAGCGGGAGAGGGGGGACTCGAGCAGTACTTC. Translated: CASSSVAGEGGLEQYF.

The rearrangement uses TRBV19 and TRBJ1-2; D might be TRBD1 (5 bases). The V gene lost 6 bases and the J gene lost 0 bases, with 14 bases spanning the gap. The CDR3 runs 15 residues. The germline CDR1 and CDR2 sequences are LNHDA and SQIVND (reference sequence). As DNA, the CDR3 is TGTGCCAGTAGCATCACGCGGGGGGCTAACTATGGCTACACCTTC. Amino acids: CASSITRGANYGYTF. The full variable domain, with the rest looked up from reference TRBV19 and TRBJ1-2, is DGGITQSPKYLFRKEGQNVTLSCEQNLNHDAMYWYRQDPGQGLRLIYYSQIVNDFQKGDIAEGYSVSREKKESFPLTVTSAQKNPTAFYLCASSITRGANYGYTFGSGTRLTVV.

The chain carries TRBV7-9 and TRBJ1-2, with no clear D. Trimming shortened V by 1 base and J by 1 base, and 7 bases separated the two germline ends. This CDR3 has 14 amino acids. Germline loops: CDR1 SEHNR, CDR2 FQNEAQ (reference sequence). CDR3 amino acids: CASSLDLRNYGYTF. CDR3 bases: TGTGCCAGCAGCTTAGATCTCCGTAACTATGGCTACACCTTC.

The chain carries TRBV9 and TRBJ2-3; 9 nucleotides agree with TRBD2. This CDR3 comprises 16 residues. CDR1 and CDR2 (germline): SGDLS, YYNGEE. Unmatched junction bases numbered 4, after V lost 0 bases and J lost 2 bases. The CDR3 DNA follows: TGTGCCAGCAGCGTAGGTAGCGGGAGTTTCACAGATACGCAGTATTTT. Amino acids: CASSVGSGSFTDTQYF.

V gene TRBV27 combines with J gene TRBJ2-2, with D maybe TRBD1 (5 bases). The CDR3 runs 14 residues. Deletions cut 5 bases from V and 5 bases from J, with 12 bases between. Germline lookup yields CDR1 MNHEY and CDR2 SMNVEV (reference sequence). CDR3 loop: CASSNGHPTGELFF. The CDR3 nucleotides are TGTGCCAGCAGTAACGGACATCCTACCGGGGAGCTGTTTTTT.

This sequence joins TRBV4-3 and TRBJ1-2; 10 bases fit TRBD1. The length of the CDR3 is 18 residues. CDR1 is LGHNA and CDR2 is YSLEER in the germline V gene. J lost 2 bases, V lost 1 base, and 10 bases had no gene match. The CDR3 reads CASSQGAGTGEMNYGYTF. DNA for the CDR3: TGCGCCAGCAGCCAAGGGGCCGGGACAGGGGAGATGAACTATGGCTACACCTTC.

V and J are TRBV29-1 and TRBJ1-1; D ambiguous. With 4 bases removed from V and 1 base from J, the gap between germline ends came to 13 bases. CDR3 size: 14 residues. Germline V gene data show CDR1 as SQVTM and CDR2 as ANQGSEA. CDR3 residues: CSVAARSGNTEAFF. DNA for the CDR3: TGCAGCGTTGCGGCTCGTTCGGGGAACACTGAAGCTTTCTTT.

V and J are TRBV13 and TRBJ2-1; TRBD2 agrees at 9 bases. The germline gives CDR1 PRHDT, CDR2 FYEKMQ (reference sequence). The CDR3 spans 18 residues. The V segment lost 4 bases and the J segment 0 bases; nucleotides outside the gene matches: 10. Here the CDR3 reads CASSSRGRGGYSYNEQFF. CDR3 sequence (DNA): TGTGCCAGCAGCTCTAGGGGGCGGGGGGGCTACTCCTACAATGAGCAGTTCTTC.

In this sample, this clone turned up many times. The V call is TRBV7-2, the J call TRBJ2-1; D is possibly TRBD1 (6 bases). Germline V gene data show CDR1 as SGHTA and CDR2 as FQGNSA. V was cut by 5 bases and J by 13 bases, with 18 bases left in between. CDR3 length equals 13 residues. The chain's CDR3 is CASSQNRDTEQFF. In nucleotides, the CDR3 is TGTGCCAGCAGCCAGAACCGGGACACCGAACAGTTCTTC.

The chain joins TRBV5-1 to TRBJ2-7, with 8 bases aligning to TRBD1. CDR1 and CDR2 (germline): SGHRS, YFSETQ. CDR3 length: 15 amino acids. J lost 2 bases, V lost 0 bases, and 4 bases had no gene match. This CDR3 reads CASSLDGTGPYEQYF. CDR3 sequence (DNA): TGCGCCAGCAGCTTGGACGGGACAGGACCCTACGAGCAGTACTTC.

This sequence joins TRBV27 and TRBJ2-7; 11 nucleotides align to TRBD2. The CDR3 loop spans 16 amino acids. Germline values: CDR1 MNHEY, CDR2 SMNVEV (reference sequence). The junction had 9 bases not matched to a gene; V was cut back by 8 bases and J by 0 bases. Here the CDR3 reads CASGWTSGSSSYEQYF. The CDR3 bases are TGTGCCAGCGGGTGGACTAGCGGGTCCTCCTCCTACGAGCAGTACTTC.

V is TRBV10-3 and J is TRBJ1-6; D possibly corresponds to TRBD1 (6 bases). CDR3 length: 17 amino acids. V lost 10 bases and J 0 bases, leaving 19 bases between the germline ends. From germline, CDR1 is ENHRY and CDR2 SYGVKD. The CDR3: CATQEQGGYSYNSPLHF. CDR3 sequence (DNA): TGTGCCACTCAGGAACAGGGCGGTTACTCCTATAATTCACCCCTCCACTTT.

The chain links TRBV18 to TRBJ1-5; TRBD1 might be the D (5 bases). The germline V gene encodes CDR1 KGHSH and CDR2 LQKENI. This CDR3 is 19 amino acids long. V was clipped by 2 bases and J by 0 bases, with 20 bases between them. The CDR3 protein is CASSPVRAGSGYSNQPQHF. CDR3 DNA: TGTGCCAGCTCACCAGTGAGGGCAGGGAGCGGGTATAGCAATCAGCCCCAGCATTTT.

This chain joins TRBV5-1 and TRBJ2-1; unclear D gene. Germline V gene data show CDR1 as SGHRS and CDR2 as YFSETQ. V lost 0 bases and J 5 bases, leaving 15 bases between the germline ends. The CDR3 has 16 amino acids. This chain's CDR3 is CASSLGPNRVNNEQFF. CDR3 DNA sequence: TGCGCCAGCAGCTTGGGGCCGAACAGAGTAAACAATGAGCAGTTCTTC.

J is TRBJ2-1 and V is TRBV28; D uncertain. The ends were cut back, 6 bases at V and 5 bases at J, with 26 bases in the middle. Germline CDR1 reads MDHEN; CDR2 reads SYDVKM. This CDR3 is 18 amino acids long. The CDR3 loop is CASSHEPRVWYTHNEQFF. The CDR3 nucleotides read TGTGCCAGCAGCCATGAACCCCGGGTCTGGTACACACACAATGAGCAGTTCTTC.

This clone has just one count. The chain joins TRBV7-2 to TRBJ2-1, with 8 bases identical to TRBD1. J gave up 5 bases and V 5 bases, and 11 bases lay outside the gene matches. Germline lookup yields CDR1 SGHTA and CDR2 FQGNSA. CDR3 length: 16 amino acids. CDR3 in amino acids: CASSIRGQGGNNEQFF. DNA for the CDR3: TGTGCCAGCAGCATTCGAGGACAGGGAGGAAACAATGAGCAGTTCTTC.

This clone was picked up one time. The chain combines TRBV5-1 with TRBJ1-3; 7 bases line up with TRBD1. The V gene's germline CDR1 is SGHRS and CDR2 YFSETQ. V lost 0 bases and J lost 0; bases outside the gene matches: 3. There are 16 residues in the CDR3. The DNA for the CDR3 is TGCGCCAGCAGCTTGGAAGACAGGGTCTCTGGAAACACCATATATTTT. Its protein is CASSLEDRVSGNTIYF.